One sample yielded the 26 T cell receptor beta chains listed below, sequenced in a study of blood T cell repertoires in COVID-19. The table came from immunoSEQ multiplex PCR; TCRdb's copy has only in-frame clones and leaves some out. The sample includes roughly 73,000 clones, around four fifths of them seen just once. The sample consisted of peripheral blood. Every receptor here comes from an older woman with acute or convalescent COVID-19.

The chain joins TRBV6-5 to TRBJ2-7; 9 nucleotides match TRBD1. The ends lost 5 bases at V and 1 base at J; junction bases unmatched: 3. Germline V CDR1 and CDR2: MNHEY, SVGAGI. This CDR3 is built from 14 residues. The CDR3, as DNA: TGTGCCAGCAGTACGACAGGGGGTTCCTACGAGCAGTACTTC. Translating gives CASSTTGGSYEQYF.

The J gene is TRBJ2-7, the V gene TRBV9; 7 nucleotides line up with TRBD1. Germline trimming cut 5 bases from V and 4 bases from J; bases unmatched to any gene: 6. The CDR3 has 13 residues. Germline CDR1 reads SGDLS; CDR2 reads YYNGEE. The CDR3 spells CASSSRDSYEQYF. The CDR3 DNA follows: TGTGCCAGCAGTTCCCGGGACAGTTACGAGCAGTACTTC.

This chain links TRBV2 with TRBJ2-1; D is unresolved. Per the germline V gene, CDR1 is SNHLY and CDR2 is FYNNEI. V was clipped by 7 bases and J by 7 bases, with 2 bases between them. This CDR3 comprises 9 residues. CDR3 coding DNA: TGTGCCAGCACGAATGAGCAGTTCTTC. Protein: CASTNEQFF.

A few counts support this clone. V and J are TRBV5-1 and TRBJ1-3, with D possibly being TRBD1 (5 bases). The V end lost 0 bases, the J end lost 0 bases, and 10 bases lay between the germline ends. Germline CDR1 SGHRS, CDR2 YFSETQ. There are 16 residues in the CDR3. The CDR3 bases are TGCGCCAGCAGCTTGGAAGGACACAGCTCTGGAAACACCATATATTTT. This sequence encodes CASSLEGHSSGNTIYF.

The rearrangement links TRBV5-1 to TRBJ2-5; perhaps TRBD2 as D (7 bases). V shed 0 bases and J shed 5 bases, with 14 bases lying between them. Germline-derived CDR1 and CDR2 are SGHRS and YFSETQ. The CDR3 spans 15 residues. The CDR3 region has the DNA TGCGCCAGCAGCTTGGTCGGGGGGCCGCGGGAGACCCAGTACTTC. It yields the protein CASSLVGGPRETQYF.

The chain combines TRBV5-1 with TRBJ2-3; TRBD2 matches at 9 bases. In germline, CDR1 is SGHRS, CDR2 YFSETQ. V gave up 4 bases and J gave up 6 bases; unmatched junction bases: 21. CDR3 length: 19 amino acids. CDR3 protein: CASSLAAGRLAGKGDTQYF. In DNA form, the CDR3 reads TGCGCCAGCAGCCTCGCCGCGGGTAGGCTAGCGGGAAAGGGGGATACGCAGTATTTT.

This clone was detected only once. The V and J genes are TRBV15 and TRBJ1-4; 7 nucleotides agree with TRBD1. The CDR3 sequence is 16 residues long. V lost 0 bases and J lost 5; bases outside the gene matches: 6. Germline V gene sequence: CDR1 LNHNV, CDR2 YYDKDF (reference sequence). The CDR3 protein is CATSRDFGTANEKLFF. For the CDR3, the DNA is TGTGCCACCAGCAGAGATTTTGGGACAGCGAATGAAAAACTGTTTTTT.

This chain's CDR3 is CASSLSGATNEKLFF. The DNA for the CDR3 is TGTGCCAGCAGTTTATCAGGGGCCACTAATGAAAAACTGTTTTTT. J is TRBJ1-4 and V is TRBV28, with a weak D call TRBD1 (6 bases). Germline assignment: CDR1 MDHEN and CDR2 SYDVKM. The CDR3 has 15 residues. V lost 1 base and J lost 2, with 8 bases in between.

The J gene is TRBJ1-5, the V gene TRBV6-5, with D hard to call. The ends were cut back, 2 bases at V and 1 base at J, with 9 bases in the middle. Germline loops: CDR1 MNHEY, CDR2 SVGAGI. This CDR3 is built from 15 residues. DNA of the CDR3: TGTGCCAGCAGTTACGGCCGCCCCAGCAATCAGCCCCAGCATTTT. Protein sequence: CASSYGRPSNQPQHF.

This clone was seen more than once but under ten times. CDR3 loop: CASSLRGPETDTQYF. CDR3 DNA sequence: TGTGCCAGCAGCCTTAGGGGCCCGGAGACAGATACGCAGTATTTT. The chain is built from TRBV3-1 (or the pseudogene TRBV3-2) and TRBJ2-3, with D maybe TRBD1 (5 bases). From germline, CDR1 is LGHDT and CDR2 YNNKEL (reference sequence). V was trimmed by 4 bases and J by 3 bases, leaving 14 bases between them. CDR3 length equals 15 residues.

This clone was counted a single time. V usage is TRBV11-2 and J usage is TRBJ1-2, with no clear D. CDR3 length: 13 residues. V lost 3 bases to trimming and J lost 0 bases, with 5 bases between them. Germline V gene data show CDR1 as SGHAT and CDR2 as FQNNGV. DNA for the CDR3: TGTGCCAGCAGCTTCTCCGCTAACTATGGCTACACCTTC. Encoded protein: CASSFSANYGYTF.

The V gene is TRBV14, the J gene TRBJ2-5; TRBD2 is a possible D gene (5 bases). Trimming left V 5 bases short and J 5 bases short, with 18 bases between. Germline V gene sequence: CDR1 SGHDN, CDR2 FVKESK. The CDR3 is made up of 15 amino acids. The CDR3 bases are TGTGCCAGCAGCTCAAGTCGGAGGTTTCAGGAGACCCAGTACTTC. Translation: CASSSSRRFQETQYF.

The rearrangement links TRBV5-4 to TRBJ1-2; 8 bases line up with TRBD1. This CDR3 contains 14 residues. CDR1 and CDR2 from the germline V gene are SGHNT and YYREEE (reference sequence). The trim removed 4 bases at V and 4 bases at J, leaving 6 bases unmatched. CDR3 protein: CASSQGTGSYGYTF. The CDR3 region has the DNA TGTGCCAGCAGCCAAGGGACAGGCTCCTATGGCTACACCTTC.

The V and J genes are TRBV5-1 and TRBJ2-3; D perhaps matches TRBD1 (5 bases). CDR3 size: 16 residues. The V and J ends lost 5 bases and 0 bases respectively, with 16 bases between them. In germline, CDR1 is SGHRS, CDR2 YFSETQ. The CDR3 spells CASSSGHRTSTDTQYF. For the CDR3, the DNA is TGCGCCAGCAGTTCCGGACACCGAACTAGCACAGATACGCAGTATTTT.

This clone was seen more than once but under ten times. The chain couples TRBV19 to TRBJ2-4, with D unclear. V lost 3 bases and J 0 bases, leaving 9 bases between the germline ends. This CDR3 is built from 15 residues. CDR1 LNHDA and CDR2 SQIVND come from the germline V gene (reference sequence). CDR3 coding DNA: TGTGCCAGTAGTATGAGGCACCTAGCCAAAAACATTCAGTACTTC. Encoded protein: CASSMRHLAKNIQYF.

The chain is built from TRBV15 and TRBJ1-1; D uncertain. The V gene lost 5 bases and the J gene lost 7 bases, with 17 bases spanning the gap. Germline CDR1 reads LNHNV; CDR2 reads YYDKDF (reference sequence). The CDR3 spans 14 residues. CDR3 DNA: TGTGCCACCAGCGAAGAGACGAGGTTCGGTGAAGCTTTCTTT. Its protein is CATSEETRFGEAFF. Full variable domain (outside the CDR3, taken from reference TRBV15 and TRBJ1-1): DAMVIQNPRYQVTQFGKPVTLSCSQTLNHNVMYWYQQKSSQAPKLLFHYYDKDFNNEADTPDNFQSRRPNTSFCFLDIRSPGLGDTAMYLCATSEETRFGEAFFGQGTRLTVV.

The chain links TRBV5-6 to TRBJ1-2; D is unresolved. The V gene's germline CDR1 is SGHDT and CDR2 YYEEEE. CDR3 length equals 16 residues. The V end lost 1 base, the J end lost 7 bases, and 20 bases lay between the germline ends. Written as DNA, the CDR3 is TGTGCCAGCAGCTTGACCTCGGGTCCCACCCCTTTTGGCTACACCTTC. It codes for CASSLTSGPTPFGYTF.

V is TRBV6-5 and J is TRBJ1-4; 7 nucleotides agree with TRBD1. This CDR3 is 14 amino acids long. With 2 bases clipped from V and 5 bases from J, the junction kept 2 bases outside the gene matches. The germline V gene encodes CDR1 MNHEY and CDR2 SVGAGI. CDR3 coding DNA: TGTGCCAGCAGTTACAGGGGGCGCAATGAAAAACTGTTTTTT. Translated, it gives CASSYRGRNEKLFF.

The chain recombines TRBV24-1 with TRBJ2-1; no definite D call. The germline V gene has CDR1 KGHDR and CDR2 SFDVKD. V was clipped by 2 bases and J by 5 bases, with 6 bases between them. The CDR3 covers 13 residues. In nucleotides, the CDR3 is TGTGCCACCAGTGATTCCTATGACAATGAGCAGTTCTTC. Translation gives CATSDSYDNEQFF.

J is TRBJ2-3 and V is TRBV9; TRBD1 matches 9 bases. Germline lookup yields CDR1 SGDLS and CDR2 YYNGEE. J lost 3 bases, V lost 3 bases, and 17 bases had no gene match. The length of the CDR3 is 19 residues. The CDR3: CASSASIGQGISRTDTQYF. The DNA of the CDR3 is TGTGCCAGCAGCGCGTCGATCGGACAGGGGATCAGTAGGACAGATACGCAGTATTTT. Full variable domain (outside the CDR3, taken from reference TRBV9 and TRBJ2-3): DSGVTQTPKHLITATGQRVTLRCSPRSGDLSVYWYQQSLDQGLQFLIQYYNGEERAKGNILERFSAQQFPDLHSELNLSSLELGDSALYFCASSASIGQGISRTDTQYFGPGTRLTVL.

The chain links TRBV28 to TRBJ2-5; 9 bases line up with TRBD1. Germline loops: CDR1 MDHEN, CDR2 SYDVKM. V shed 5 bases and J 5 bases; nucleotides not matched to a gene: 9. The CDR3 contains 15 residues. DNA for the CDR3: TGTGCCAGCAGTGGCCGGGACAGGGTTTTCGAGACCCAGTACTTC. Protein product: CASSGRDRVFETQYF.

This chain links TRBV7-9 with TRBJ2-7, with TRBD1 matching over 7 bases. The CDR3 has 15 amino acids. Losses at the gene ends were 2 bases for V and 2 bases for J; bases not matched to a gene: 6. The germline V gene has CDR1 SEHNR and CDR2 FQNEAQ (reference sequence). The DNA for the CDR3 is TGTGCCAGCAGCTTAACAACAGGGGCCACCTACGAGCAGTACTTC. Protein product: CASSLTTGATYEQYF.

CDR3 nucleotide sequence: TGTGCCAGCAGTTCAGGACAGGGGGGGAATTCACCCCTCCACTTT. Its protein product is CASSSGQGGNSPLHF. This chain connects TRBV28 to TRBJ1-6, with TRBD1 identical over 10 bases. The junction had 4 bases not matched to a gene; V was cut back by 4 bases and J by 7 bases. Germline values: CDR1 MDHEN, CDR2 SYDVKM. The length of the CDR3 is 15 residues.

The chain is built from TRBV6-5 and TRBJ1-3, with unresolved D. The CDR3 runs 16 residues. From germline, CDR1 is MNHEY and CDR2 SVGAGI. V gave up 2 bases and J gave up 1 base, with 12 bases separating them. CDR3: CASSYTWELSGNTIYF. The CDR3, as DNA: TGTGCCAGCAGTTACACCTGGGAGTTATCTGGAAACACCATATATTTT.

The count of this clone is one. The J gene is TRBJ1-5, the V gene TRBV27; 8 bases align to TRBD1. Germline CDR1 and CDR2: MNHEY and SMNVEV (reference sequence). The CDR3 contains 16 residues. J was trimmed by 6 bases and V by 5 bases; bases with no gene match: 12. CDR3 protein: CASSLFGQGRFQPQHF. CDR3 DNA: TGTGCCAGCAGTCTATTCGGACAGGGACGCTTTCAGCCCCAGCATTTT.

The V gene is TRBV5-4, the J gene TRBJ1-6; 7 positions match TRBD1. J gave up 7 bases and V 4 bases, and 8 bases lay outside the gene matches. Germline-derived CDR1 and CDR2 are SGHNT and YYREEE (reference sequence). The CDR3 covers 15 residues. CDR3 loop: CASSRSGDRNSPLHF. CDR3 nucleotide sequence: TGTGCCAGCAGCCGGAGTGGGGACAGAAATTCACCCCTCCACTTT. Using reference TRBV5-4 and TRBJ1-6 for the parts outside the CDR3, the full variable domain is ETGVTQSPTHLIKTRGQQVTLRCSSQSGHNTVSWYQQALGQGPQFIFQYYREEENGRGNFPPRFSGLQFPNYSSELNVNALELDDSALYLCASSRSGDRNSPLHFGNGTRLTVT.